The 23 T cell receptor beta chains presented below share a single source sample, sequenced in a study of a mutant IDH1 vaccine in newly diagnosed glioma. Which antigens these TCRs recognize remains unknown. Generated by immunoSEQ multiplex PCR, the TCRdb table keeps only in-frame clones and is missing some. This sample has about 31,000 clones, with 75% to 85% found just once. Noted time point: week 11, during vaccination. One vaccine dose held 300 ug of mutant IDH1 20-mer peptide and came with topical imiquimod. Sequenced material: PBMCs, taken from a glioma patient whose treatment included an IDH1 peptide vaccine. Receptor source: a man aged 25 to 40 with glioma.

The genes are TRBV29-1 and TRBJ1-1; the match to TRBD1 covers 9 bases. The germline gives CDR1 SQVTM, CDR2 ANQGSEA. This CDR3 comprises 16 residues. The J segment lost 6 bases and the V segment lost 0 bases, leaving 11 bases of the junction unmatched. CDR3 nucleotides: TGCAGCGTTGAAGATCCCCTGAACAGGGGGCAGGCTGAAGCTTTCTTT. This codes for CSVEDPLNRGQAEAFF.

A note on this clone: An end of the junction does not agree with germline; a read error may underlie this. The chain's CDR3 is CASSSDGATIKF. In DNA, the CDR3 is TGCGCCAGCAGTAGCGACGGAGCGACTATAAAGTTC. The genes are TRBV5-1 and TRBJ2-7; D is perhaps TRBD2 (5 bases). The CDR3 has 12 residues. CDR1 is SGHRS and CDR2 is YFSETQ in the germline V gene. The variable domain in full, completed from reference TRBV5-1 and TRBJ2-7, reads KAGVTQTPRYLIKTRGQQVTLSCSPISGHRSVSWYQQTPGQGLQFLFEYFSETQRNKGNFPGRFSGRQFSNSRSEMNVSTLELGDSALYLCASSSDGATIKFGPGTRLTVT.

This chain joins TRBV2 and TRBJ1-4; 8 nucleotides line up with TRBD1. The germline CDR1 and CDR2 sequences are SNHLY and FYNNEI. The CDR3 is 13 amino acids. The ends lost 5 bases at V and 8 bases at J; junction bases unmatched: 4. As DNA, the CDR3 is TGTGCCAGCAGTATGGGACAGGTGGAAAAACTGTTTTTT. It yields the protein CASSMGQVEKLFF.

As DNA, the CDR3 is TGTGCCAGCAGCTTAACTACAACAGGTTACGAGCAGTACTTC. It yields the protein CASSLTTTGYEQYF. The genes are TRBV7-9 and TRBJ2-7, with a tentative D call TRBD1 (5 bases). This CDR3 has 14 residues. V gave up 2 bases and J gave up 4 bases, with 12 bases separating them. The germline V gene has CDR1 SEHNR and CDR2 FQNEAQ (reference sequence).

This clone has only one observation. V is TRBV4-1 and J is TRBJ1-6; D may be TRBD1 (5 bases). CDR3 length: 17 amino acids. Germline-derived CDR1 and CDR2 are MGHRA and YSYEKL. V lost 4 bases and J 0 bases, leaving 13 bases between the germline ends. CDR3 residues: CASSPGGRSSYNSPLHF. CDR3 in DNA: TGCGCCAGCAGCCCCGGGGGTAGGAGCTCCTATAATTCACCCCTCCACTTT.

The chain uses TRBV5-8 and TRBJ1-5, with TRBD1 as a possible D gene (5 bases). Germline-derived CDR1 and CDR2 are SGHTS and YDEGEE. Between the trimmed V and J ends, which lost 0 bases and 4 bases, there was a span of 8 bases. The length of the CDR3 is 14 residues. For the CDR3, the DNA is TGTGCCAGCAGCTTGGCCGGGGGGAATCAGCCCCAGCATTTT. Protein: CASSLAGGNQPQHF.

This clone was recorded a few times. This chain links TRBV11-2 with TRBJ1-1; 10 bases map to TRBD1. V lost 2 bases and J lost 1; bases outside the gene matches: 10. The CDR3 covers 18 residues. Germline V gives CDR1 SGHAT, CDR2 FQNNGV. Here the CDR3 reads CASSLYRTGTGENTEAFF. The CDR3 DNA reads TGTGCCAGCAGCTTATACCGCACCGGGACAGGGGAGAACACTGAAGCTTTCTTT.

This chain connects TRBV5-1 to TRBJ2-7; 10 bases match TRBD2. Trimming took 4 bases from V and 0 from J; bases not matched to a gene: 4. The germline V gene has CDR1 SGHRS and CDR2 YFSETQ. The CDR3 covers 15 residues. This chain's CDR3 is CASSPGLASSYEQYF. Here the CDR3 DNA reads TGCGCCAGCAGCCCGGGACTAGCGAGCTCCTACGAGCAGTACTTC.

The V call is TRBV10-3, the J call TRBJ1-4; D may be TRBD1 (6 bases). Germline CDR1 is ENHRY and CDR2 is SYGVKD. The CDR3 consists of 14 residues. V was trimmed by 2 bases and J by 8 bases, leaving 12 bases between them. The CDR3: CAISEGGDWEKLFF. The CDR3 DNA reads TGTGCCATCAGTGAGGGGGGCGATTGGGAAAAACTGTTTTTT.

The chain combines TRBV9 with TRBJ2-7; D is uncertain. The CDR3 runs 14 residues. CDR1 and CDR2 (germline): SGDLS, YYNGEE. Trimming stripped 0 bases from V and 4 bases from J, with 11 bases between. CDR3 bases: TGTGCCAGCAGCGTAGGTTCGGCCCGGTACGAGCAGTACTTC. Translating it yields CASSVGSARYEQYF.

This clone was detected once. The DNA of the CDR3 is TGTGCCAGCAGCCTATACAGGGGTGGAAACTATGGCTACACCTTC. This codes for CASSLYRGGNYGYTF. J is TRBJ1-2 and V is TRBV11-2, with 7 bases that match TRBD1. CDR3 length equals 15 residues. V was clipped by 5 bases and J by 2 bases; unmatched bases: 8. Germline CDR1 is SGHAT and CDR2 is FQNNGV.

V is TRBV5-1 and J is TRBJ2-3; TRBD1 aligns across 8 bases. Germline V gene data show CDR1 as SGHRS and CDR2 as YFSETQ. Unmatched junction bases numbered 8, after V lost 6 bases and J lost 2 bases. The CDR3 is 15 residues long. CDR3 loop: CASMPGQGITDTQYF. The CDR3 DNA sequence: TGCGCCAGCATGCCAGGACAGGGTATCACAGATACGCAGTATTTT.

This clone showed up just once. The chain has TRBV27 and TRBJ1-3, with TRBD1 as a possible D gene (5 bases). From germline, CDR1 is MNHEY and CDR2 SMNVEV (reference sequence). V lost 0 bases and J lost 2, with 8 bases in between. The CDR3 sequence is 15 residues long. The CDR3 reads CASSLSGGTGNTIYF. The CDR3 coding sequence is TGTGCCAGCAGTTTATCGGGGGGTACTGGAAACACCATATATTTT.

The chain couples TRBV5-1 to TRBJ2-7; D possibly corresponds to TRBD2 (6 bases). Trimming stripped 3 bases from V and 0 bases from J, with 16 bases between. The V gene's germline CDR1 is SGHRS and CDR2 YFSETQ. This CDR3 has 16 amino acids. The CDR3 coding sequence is TGCGCCAGCAGCTCGAACCTCGGGACTTACTCCTACGAGCAGTACTTC. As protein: CASSSNLGTYSYEQYF.

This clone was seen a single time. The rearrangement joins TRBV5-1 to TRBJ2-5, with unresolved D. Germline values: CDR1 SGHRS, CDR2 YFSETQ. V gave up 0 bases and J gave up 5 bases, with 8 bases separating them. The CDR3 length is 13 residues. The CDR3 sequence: CASSLGDEETQYF. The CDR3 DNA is TGCGCCAGCAGCTTGGGAGATGAGGAGACCCAGTACTTC. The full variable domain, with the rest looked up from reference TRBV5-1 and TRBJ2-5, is KAGVTQTPRYLIKTRGQQVTLSCSPISGHRSVSWYQQTPGQGLQFLFEYFSETQRNKGNFPGRFSGRQFSNSRSEMNVSTLELGDSALYLCASSLGDEETQYFGPGTRLLVL.

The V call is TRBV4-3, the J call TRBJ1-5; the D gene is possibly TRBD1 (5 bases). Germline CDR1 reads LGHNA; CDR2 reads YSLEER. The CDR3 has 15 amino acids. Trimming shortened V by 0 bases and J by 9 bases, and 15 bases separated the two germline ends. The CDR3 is CASSQDVRGRGPQHF. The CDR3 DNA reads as TGCGCCAGCAGCCAAGATGTGAGGGGCCGAGGGCCCCAGCATTTT.

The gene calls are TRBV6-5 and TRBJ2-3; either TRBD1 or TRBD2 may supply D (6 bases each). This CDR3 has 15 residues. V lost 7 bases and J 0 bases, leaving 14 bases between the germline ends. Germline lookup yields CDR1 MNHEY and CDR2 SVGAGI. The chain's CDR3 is CASTRSGASTDTQYF. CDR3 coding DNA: TGTGCCAGCACCCGATCGGGGGCTAGCACAGATACGCAGTATTTT.

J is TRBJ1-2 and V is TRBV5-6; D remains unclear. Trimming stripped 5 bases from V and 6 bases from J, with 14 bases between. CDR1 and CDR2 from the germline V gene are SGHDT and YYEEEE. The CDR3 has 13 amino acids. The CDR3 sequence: CASRPGMGNGYTF. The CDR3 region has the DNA TGTGCCAGCAGACCTGGAATGGGAAATGGCTACACCTTC.

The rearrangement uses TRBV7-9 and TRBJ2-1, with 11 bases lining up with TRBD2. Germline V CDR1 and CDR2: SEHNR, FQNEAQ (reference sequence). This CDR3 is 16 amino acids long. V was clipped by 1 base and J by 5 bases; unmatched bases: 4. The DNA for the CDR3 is TGTGCCAGCAGCTTAGTCGGGACTAGCGGACACAATGAGCAGTTCTTC. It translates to CASSLVGTSGHNEQFF.

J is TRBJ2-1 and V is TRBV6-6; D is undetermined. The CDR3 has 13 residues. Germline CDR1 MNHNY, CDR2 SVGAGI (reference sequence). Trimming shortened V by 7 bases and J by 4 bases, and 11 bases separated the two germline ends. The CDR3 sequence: CASTQSTYNEQFF. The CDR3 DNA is TGTGCCAGCACCCAGAGCACTTACAATGAGCAGTTCTTC.

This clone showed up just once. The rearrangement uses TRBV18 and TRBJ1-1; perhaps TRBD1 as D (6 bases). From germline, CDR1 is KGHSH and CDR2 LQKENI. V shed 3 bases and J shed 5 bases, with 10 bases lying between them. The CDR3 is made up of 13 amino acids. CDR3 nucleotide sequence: TGTGCCAGCTCACCCGATCAGGGGACTGAAGCTTTCTTT. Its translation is CASSPDQGTEAFF.

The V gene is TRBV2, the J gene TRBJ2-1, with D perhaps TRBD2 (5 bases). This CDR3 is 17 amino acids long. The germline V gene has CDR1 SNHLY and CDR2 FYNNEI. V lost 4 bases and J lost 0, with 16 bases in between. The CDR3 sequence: CASSGGLTASSYNEQFF. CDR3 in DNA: TGTGCCAGCAGTGGAGGACTTACTGCTAGCTCCTACAATGAGCAGTTCTTC. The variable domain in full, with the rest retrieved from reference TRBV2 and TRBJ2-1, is EPEVTQTPSHQVTQMGQEVILRCVPISNHLYFYWYRQILGQKVEFLVSFYNNEISEKSEIFDDQFSVERPDGSNFTLKIRSTKLEDSAMYFCASSGGLTASSYNEQFFGPGTRLTVL.

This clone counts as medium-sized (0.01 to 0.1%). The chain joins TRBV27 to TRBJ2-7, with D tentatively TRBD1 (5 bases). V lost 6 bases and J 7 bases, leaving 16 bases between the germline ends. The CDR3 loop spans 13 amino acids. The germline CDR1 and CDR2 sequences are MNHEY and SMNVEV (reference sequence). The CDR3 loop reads CASSSVGVREQYF. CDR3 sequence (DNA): TGTGCCAGCAGCTCCGTAGGGGTTAGGGAGCAGTACTTC.